The 26 T cell receptor beta chains below all came from one sample that was sequenced in a study of blood T cells in healthy people across ages. A second PCR of about 7 to 12 cycles used a sample-barcoded 5' primer and a J-beta primer mix. TCRdb redid the calling of the 5' RACE reads with MiXCR, one entry per CDR3 protein. In the table there are 700,000 or so distinct CDR3 sequences, about 20% of which are singletons. The specimen sequenced was blood. All receptors come from a man aged 65-85 years in good health.

The chain recombines TRBV7-9 with TRBJ1-1; a weak D match, TRBD1 (5 bases). V shed 5 bases and J shed 2 bases, with 15 bases lying between them. The CDR3 is 15 amino acids. The germline V gene encodes CDR1 SEHNR and CDR2 FQNEAQ (reference sequence). CDR3 bases: TGTGCCAGCAGCCTCCTCCTTACAGGCAACACTGAAGCTTTCTTT. This codes for CASSLLLTGNTEAFF.

The CDR3 reads CSAPGTGKRDIQYF. The CDR3 bases are TGCAGTGCTCCCGGGACAGGGAAACGGGACATTCAGTACTTC. The chain combines TRBV20-1 with TRBJ2-4, with 9 bases aligning to TRBD1. CDR3 length: 14 amino acids. V was pared by 5 bases and J by 8 bases, with 10 bases of the junction left unmatched. CDR1 and CDR2 from the germline V gene are DFQATT and SNEGSKA (reference sequence).

The sample holds many counts of this clonotype. The rearrangement joins TRBV12-3 or TRBV12-4 to TRBJ1-2, with D perhaps matching TRBD1 (5 bases). The CDR3 loop spans 12 amino acids. V was trimmed by 3 bases and J by 5 bases, leaving 7 bases between them. CDR3 loop: CASSFGGYGYTF. The CDR3 DNA sequence: TGTGCCAGCAGTTTTGGGGGTTATGGCTACACCTTC.

This clonotype was observed many times. The CDR3 DNA reads as TGTGCCAGCTCACCAACGGCGAACACTGAAGCTTTCTTT. It translates to CASSPTANTEAFF. The chain couples TRBV18 to TRBJ1-1; unclear D gene. The CDR3 runs 13 residues. Trimming took 2 bases from V and 1 from J, leaving 5 bases between them. CDR1 KGHSH and CDR2 LQKENI come from the germline V gene.

This clonotype was detected a few times. The chain couples TRBV6-5 to TRBJ2-2, with TRBD2 matching over 7 bases. This CDR3 is built from 14 residues. After removal of 2 bases from V and 5 bases from J, the junction contained 2 bases not matched to a gene. Per the germline V gene, CDR1 is MNHEY and CDR2 is SVGAGI. The CDR3 sequence: CASSYDSGTGELFF. CDR3 nucleotide sequence: TGTGCCAGCAGTTACGATAGCGGGACCGGGGAGCTGTTTTTT.

The gene calls are TRBV12-3 or TRBV12-4 and TRBJ2-2; D not resolved. Trimming removed 3 bases from V and 7 bases from J, with 15 bases in between. There are 15 residues in the CDR3. Here the CDR3 reads CASSFNSGRGGELFF. In DNA, the CDR3 is TGTGCCAGCAGTTTTAATAGTGGTCGTGGCGGGGAGCTGTTTTTT.

In this sample, this clonotype turned up a few times. The chain links TRBV7-9 to TRBJ2-3, with D perhaps TRBD1 (6 bases). CDR1 SEHNR and CDR2 FQNEAQ come from the germline V gene (reference sequence). V was pared by 0 bases and J by 4 bases, with 11 bases between. CDR3 size: 15 residues. The CDR3 sequence is CASSLAGANADTQYF. The CDR3 nucleotides are TGTGCCAGCAGCTTAGCGGGGGCTAACGCAGATACGCAGTATTTT.

The chain carries TRBV2 and TRBJ1-5; D call uncertain. The ends were cut back, 3 bases at V and 2 bases at J, with 11 bases in the middle. Germline loops: CDR1 SNHLY, CDR2 FYNNEI. CDR3 size: 15 residues. The CDR3 DNA reads TGTGCCAGCAGTGAGGCGCTCCGTGGCAATCAGCCCCAGCATTTT. Its protein is CASSEALRGNQPQHF. The variable domain in full, with the rest retrieved from reference TRBV2 and TRBJ1-5, is EPEVTQTPSHQVTQMGQEVILRCVPISNHLYFYWYRQILGQKVEFLVSFYNNEISEKSEIFDDQFSVERPDGSNFTLKIRSTKLEDSAMYFCASSEALRGNQPQHFGDGTRLSIL.

In its sample, this clonotype was seen many times. The chain carries TRBV7-3 and TRBJ2-1; 9 bases are shared with TRBD1. Trimming removed 5 bases from V and 6 bases from J; junction bases left unmatched: 8. Germline V gene data show CDR1 as SGHTA and CDR2 as FQGTGA. The CDR3 is 15 amino acids. The CDR3 DNA follows: TGTGCCAGCAGCCCTGGACAGGGGACGGTCAATGAGCAGTTCTTC. Translation: CASSPGQGTVNEQFF.

This sequence joins TRBV6-6 and TRBJ2-6, with D unclear. Germline CDR1 and CDR2: MNHNY and SVGAGI (reference sequence). CDR3 length: 16 amino acids. V lost 5 bases, J lost 0 bases, and 11 bases lay in between. CDR3 amino acids: CASSPGRTSGANVLTF. CDR3 DNA sequence: TGTGCCAGCAGTCCTGGACGGACCTCTGGGGCCAACGTCCTGACTTTC.

This clonotype was observed a handful of times. The chain is built from TRBV9 and TRBJ1-3; the D gene is possibly TRBD1 (6 bases). The CDR3 is 17 amino acids. Germline CDR1 and CDR2: SGDLS and YYNGEE. V lost 0 bases to trimming and J lost 0 bases, with 13 bases between them. The CDR3 loop reads CASSVGGQPYSGNTIYF. In DNA form, the CDR3 reads TGTGCCAGCAGCGTAGGTGGACAGCCTTACTCTGGAAACACCATATATTTT.

This clonotype has only a few counts. The rearrangement joins TRBV24-1 to TRBJ1-1, with D possibly being TRBD1 (5 bases). Trimming took 2 bases from V and 3 from J, leaving 12 bases between them. The CDR3 has 15 amino acids. Germline assignment: CDR1 KGHDR and CDR2 SFDVKD. The CDR3 protein is CATSDSGSVDTEAFF. CDR3 bases: TGTGCCACCAGTGATTCAGGGAGTGTAGACACTGAAGCTTTCTTT.

This clonotype showed up many times. The chain joins TRBV6-6 to TRBJ2-3; no firm D call. Germline V gene data show CDR1 as MNHNY and CDR2 as SVGAGI (reference sequence). The CDR3 contains 14 residues. V was pared by 5 bases and J by 2 bases, with 11 bases between. The DNA for the CDR3 is TGTGCCAGCAGTAACAGTTCGCTCACAGATACGCAGTATTTT. Protein sequence: CASSNSSLTDTQYF.

Only a few counts were recorded for this clonotype. The CDR3 nucleotides read TGCGCCAGCAGCTTGGGGGTCCACCCGAACACTGAAGCTTTCTTT. Protein: CASSLGVHPNTEAFF. The chain joins TRBV5-1 to TRBJ1-1; D ambiguous. The germline gives CDR1 SGHRS, CDR2 YFSETQ. The ends were cut back, 0 bases at V and 1 base at J, with 10 bases in the middle. This CDR3 has 15 amino acids.

The chain has TRBV7-2 and TRBJ1-2, with unresolved D. V was shortened by 7 bases and J by 8 bases, with 17 bases between the two germline ends. Germline CDR1 is SGHTA and CDR2 is FQGNSA. This CDR3 contains 13 residues. CDR3 amino acids: CASTPLAFKGYTF. CDR3 in DNA: TGTGCCAGCACCCCGTTGGCATTCAAAGGCTACACCTTC.

The rearrangement uses TRBV20-1 and TRBJ2-3, with 8 nucleotides matching TRBD2. Germline V gives CDR1 DFQATT, CDR2 SNEGSKA (reference sequence). There are 12 residues in the CDR3. The CDR3 coding sequence is TGCAGCCCGGGGGGGAGAATAGATACGCAGTATTTT. Amino acid sequence: CSPGGRIDTQYF.

This chain links TRBV5-5 with TRBJ2-1; 10 bases map to TRBD1. V dropped 4 bases and J dropped 3; count of bases not matched to a gene: 4. The CDR3 is 15 amino acids. The germline gives CDR1 SGHKS, CDR2 YYEKEE (reference sequence). CDR3 residues: CASSTGDRGYNEQFF. In DNA, the CDR3 is TGTGCCAGCAGCACAGGGGACAGGGGCTACAATGAGCAGTTCTTC.

The J gene is TRBJ2-1, the V gene TRBV29-1; the D call may be TRBD1 or TRBD2 (5 bases each). There are 13 residues in the CDR3. V was pared by 5 bases and J by 5 bases, with 13 bases between. In germline, CDR1 is SQVTM, CDR2 ANQGSEA. Here the CDR3 reads CSVTGTNHNEQFF. In nucleotides, the CDR3 is TGCAGCGTTACCGGGACCAACCACAATGAGCAGTTCTTC.

The chain recombines TRBV21-1 with TRBJ2-1. TRBV21-1 constitutes a pseudogene. CDR3 length: 13 amino acids. This CDR3 is CASRPFDYDEQFF. The CDR3 coding sequence is TGTGCCAGCAGACCATTCGACTACGATGAGCAGTTCTTC.

This clonotype has only a few counts. This chain uses TRBV27 with TRBJ2-5; D ambiguous. The DNA end lines up better with TRBJ2-1; the J call may be wrong. Germline CDR1 reads MNHEY; CDR2 reads SMNVEV (reference sequence). The CDR3 loop spans 14 amino acids. The CDR3 is CASSLQQYSNEQFF. For the CDR3, the DNA is TGTGCCAGCAGTTTACAGCAGTACAGCAATGAGCAGTTCTTC.

This clonotype has a handful of counts. The chain couples TRBV20-1 to TRBJ2-3; perhaps D is TRBD1 or TRBD2 (5 bases each). V lost 3 bases to trimming and J lost 0 bases, with 16 bases between them. The CDR3 has 16 amino acids. Looked up from germline, CDR1 is DFQATT and CDR2 is SNEGSKA (reference sequence). The CDR3 here is CSARRTMGRSTDTQYF. The DNA for the CDR3 is TGCAGTGCTAGGCGGACAATGGGACGGAGCACAGATACGCAGTATTTT.

Points on this clonotype: The junction shows a germline mismatch at one end, possibly a read error. The J gene is TRBJ1-5, the V gene TRBV12-3 or TRBV12-4, with a tentative D call TRBD1 (6 bases). CDR3 length: 16 residues. This chain's CDR3 is CASSQTGTYSNQPPHF. The CDR3 DNA reads as TGTGCCAGCAGCCAAACAGGGACCTATAGCAATCAGCCCCCGCATTTT.

V and J are TRBV3-1 and TRBJ2-6, with 7 bases lining up with TRBD1. V lost 4 bases and J lost 3; bases outside the gene matches: 12. Germline CDR1 and CDR2: LGHDT and YNNKEL (reference sequence). The CDR3 has 18 residues. CDR3 amino acids: CASSRSTGLIFGANVLTF. The DNA of the CDR3 is TGTGCCAGCAGCCGCTCGACAGGGTTAATCTTTGGGGCCAACGTCCTGACTTTC.

This clonotype was seen only a few times. The J gene is TRBJ1-2, the V gene TRBV20-1, with TRBD1 as a possible D gene (5 bases). The ends were cut back, 0 bases at V and 9 bases at J, with 11 bases in the middle. Per the germline V gene, CDR1 is DFQATT and CDR2 is SNEGSKA (reference sequence). The CDR3 length is 12 residues. The CDR3 nucleotides are TGCAGTGCTAGAGATCCCAGGGAGAGCTACACCTTC. Protein sequence: CSARDPRESYTF.

This clonotype was seen a few times. One end of the junction fails to match germline, which may point to a read error. The chain recombines TRBV12-3 or TRBV12-4 with TRBJ1-2; D gene ambiguous. This CDR3 spans 12 amino acids. In nucleotides, the CDR3 is TGTGCCAACAGTCCCGGGAGCTATGGCTACACCTTC. This translates into CANSPGSYGYTF.

This clonotype was found a few times. The genes are TRBV6-6 and TRBJ2-3, with D unresolved. Trimming shortened V by 5 bases and J by 6 bases, and 12 bases separated the two germline ends. The CDR3 covers 13 residues. CDR1 and CDR2 from the germline V gene are MNHNY and SVGAGI (reference sequence). CDR3 in DNA: TGTGCCAGCAGTACCCTCGCCCCCGATACGCAGTATTTT. Translating it yields CASSTLAPDTQYF.